The 9 T cell receptor beta chains reported below all come from one sample, sequenced in a study of T cell repertoires in cytomegalovirus infection. These receptors' antigens are unknown. TCRdb itself ran the reads through MiXCR, one entry per CDR3 protein. The repertoire has some 500,000 distinct CDR3 sequences, about 40% of them found once; the top ten carry 48%. Sequencing used cultured PBMCs, obtained from culture after CMV antigen stimulation. The receptors shown here come from a human donor in good health (CMV status not recorded). Some clones in this sample may be carry-over from other donors' samples.

This clonotype was picked up a small number of times. The chain recombines TRBV5-5 with TRBJ2-3; D uncertain. V was shortened by 2 bases and J by 2 bases, with 12 bases between the two germline ends. Germline values: CDR1 SGHKS, CDR2 YYEKEE (reference sequence). The CDR3 sequence is 15 residues long. This chain's CDR3 is CASSLRLPFTDTQYF. Here the CDR3 DNA reads TGTGCCAGCAGCTTACGGCTACCCTTCACAGATACGCAGTATTTT.

The genes are TRBV2 and TRBJ2-7; 10 bases agree with TRBD1. Germline V gives CDR1 SNHLY, CDR2 FYNNEI. The junction had 5 bases not matched to a gene; V was cut back by 3 bases and J by 3 bases. The CDR3 sequence is 15 residues long. The CDR3 reads CASSESRDRGYEQYF. The CDR3 DNA follows: TGTGCCAGCAGTGAGAGTAGGGACAGGGGCTACGAGCAGTACTTC.

The rearrangement links TRBV7-2 to TRBJ2-5; tentative D call: TRBD1 (7 bases). The CDR3 spans 15 residues. The V and J ends lost 5 bases and 5 bases respectively, with 18 bases between them. The germline V gene encodes CDR1 SGHTA and CDR2 FQGNSA. The CDR3 region has the DNA TGTGCCAGCAGCCCCGGGACTCAGGGGGTGGAGACCCAGTACTTC. Its protein is CASSPGTQGVETQYF.

The table lists this clonotype with a few counts. The V and J genes are TRBV7-2 and TRBJ2-5; 10 positions agree with TRBD2. This CDR3 has 15 residues. Losses at the gene ends were 1 base for V and 3 bases for J; bases not matched to a gene: 2. Germline values: CDR1 SGHTA, CDR2 FQGNSA. CDR3: CASSLGGLAEETQYF. The DNA of the CDR3 is TGTGCCAGCAGCTTAGGAGGACTAGCGGAAGAGACCCAGTACTTC.

This sequence joins TRBV7-8 and TRBJ1-1; no reliable D call. Trimming removed 10 bases from V and 9 bases from J, with 18 bases in between. Germline CDR1 SGHVS, CDR2 FQNEAQ. The length of the CDR3 is 12 residues. The CDR3 sequence: CATRAYGKKAFF. In DNA form, the CDR3 reads TGTGCCACTCGAGCTTACGGAAAGAAAGCTTTCTTT.

This chain joins TRBV19 and TRBJ1-6; TRBD1 agrees at 8 bases. Germline CDR1 LNHDA, CDR2 SQIVND (reference sequence). The CDR3 loop spans 16 amino acids. J was trimmed by 7 bases and V by 3 bases; bases with no gene match: 8. In nucleotides, the CDR3 is TGTGCCAGTAGTATGGACAGGGAAACGTTGAATTCACCCCTCCACTTT. Its translation: CASSMDRETLNSPLHF. Drawing the rest from reference TRBV19 and TRBJ1-6, the complete variable domain is DGGITQSPKYLFRKEGQNVTLSCEQNLNHDAMYWYRQDPGQGLRLIYYSQIVNDFQKGDIAEGYSVSREKKESFPLTVTSAQKNPTAFYLCASSMDRETLNSPLHFGNGTRLTVT.

The V call is TRBV7-8, the J call TRBJ2-2, with 10 bases lining up with TRBD2. This CDR3 is 17 amino acids long. After removal of 2 bases from V and 5 bases from J, the junction contained 8 bases not matched to a gene. Germline V gene lookup returns CDR1 SGHVS and CDR2 FQNEAQ. The CDR3 DNA is TGTGCCAGCAGCTTAACGCTAGCGGGAGTGGGAACCGGGGAGCTGTTTTTT. Encoded protein: CASSLTLAGVGTGELFF.

The chain uses TRBV18 and TRBJ2-3; D ambiguous. Germline CDR1 and CDR2: KGHSH and LQKENI. The CDR3 has 12 amino acids. Trimming cost V 0 bases and J 5 bases, with 3 bases left between them. The CDR3 coding sequence is TGTGCCAGCTCACCACCGGAAGATACGCAGTATTTT. It yields the protein CASSPPEDTQYF.

The chain has TRBV5-6 and TRBJ1-5; perhaps TRBD1 as D (5 bases). Trimming removed 4 bases from V and 0 bases from J, with 20 bases in between. The germline V gene has CDR1 SGHDT and CDR2 YYEEEE. The CDR3 is 18 residues long. CDR3 bases: TGTGCCAGCAGCGCTAGTACGGGACGGTTTTATAGCAATCAGCCCCAGCATTTT. Translation: CASSASTGRFYSNQPQHF.